The 20 T cell receptor beta chains below come from one sample, sequenced in a study of cytomegalovirus exposure and HLA in healthy donors. Assay used: immunoSEQ multiplex PCR; TCRdb lists only in-frame clones, some missing. The table includes about 360,000 clones, roughly 88% detected once. Sequencing used PBMCs. These receptor sequences come from a woman between 18 and 29 years old in good health and CMV-seronegative.

The chain joins TRBV4-1 to TRBJ1-1; the match to TRBD1 covers 11 bases. The V gene end was trimmed by 4 bases and the J gene end by 5 bases; junction bases not matched to a gene: 6. Looked up from germline, CDR1 is MGHRA and CDR2 is YSYEKL. This CDR3 region has 15 residues. The CDR3 DNA is TGCGCCAGCAGCCCGGGACAGGGGGGGGAAACTGAAGCTTTCTTT. Its protein product is CASSPGQGGETEAFF.

The J gene is TRBJ1-2, the V gene TRBV15, with TRBD1 matching 8 bases. V lost 1 base to trimming and J lost 0 bases; unmatched junction nucleotides: 4. This CDR3 is built from 16 residues. CDR1 is LNHNV, CDR2 YYDKDF, per germline (reference sequence). The CDR3 sequence: CATSRGTGPPNYGYTF. For the CDR3, the DNA is TGTGCCACCAGCAGAGGGACAGGGCCCCCTAACTATGGCTACACCTTC.

This CDR3 is CASSYSFAGANVLTF. The DNA of the CDR3 is TGTGCCAGCAGTTACTCGTTCGCTGGGGCCAACGTCCTGACTTTC. The genes are TRBV6-5 and TRBJ2-6; D gene ambiguous. Germline loops: CDR1 MNHEY, CDR2 SVGAGI. The CDR3 is 15 residues long. The V and J ends lost 0 bases and 2 bases respectively, with 5 bases between them.

The chain combines TRBV7-9 with TRBJ1-5; TRBD1 agrees at 7 bases. The CDR3 sequence is 15 residues long. Germline V gene lookup returns CDR1 SEHNR and CDR2 FQNEAQ (reference sequence). V trimming: 3 bases; J trimming: 3 bases; junction bases outside the gene matches: 5. The CDR3 DNA reads as TGTGCCAGCAGCTTTGGAGGGGGCCCCAATCAGCCCCAGCATTTT. This codes for CASSFGGGPNQPQHF.

This clone was seen once. CDR3 residues: CASRQGAGELFF. The CDR3 DNA sequence: TGTGCCAGCAGACAGGGAGCCGGGGAGCTGTTTTTT. V is TRBV7-9 and J is TRBJ2-2; possibly TRBD1 for D (6 bases). V lost 6 bases and J lost 6, with 8 bases in between. The germline gives CDR1 SEHNR, CDR2 FQNEAQ (reference sequence). This CDR3 has 12 residues.

The chain combines TRBV4-1 with TRBJ2-1; TRBD1 matches 10 bases. Germline CDR1 reads MGHRA; CDR2 reads YSYEKL. The CDR3 has 15 amino acids. The V gene end was trimmed by 3 bases and the J gene end by 7 bases; junction bases not matched to a gene: 6. CDR3 region: CASSQPGQGKNEQFF. CDR3 nucleotides: TGCGCCAGCAGCCAGCCGGGACAGGGGAAAAATGAGCAGTTCTTC.

The V gene is TRBV5-1, the J gene TRBJ2-1, with TRBD2 matching 7 bases. The CDR3 runs 18 residues. Germline V gene sequence: CDR1 SGHRS, CDR2 YFSETQ. V shed 4 bases and J 0 bases; nucleotides not matched to a gene: 13. CDR3 sequence reads: CASSLPMEAGDSYNEQFF. The CDR3 bases are TGCGCCAGCAGCCTCCCCATGGAGGCGGGAGACTCCTACAATGAGCAGTTCTTC.

CDR3 DNA sequence: TGTGCCAGTAGCAGCCAGGCAGGGGACTATGGCTACACCTTC. This sequence encodes CASSSQAGDYGYTF. V and J are TRBV19 and TRBJ1-2; maybe TRBD1 (6 bases). Per germline, CDR1 LNHDA and CDR2 SQIVND (reference sequence). The V gene lost 6 bases and the J gene lost 3 bases, with 14 bases spanning the gap. The length of the CDR3 is 14 residues.

The chain links TRBV28 to TRBJ1-1, with D possibly TRBD1 on 6 matching bases. V was shortened by 6 bases and J by 11 bases, with 25 bases between the two germline ends. CDR3 size: 15 residues. CDR1 is MDHEN, CDR2 SYDVKM, per germline. The DNA of the CDR3 is TGTGCCAGCAGCCCAGAGGGGACACACAGGGCCTACGCTTTCTTT. Translating it yields CASSPEGTHRAYAFF.

The V call is TRBV18, the J call TRBJ1-2; D not resolved. Per germline, CDR1 KGHSH and CDR2 LQKENI. Trimming stripped 1 base from V and 0 bases from J, with 12 bases between. The CDR3 has 16 amino acids. CDR3: CASSPRGIGANYGYTF. Here the CDR3 DNA reads TGTGCCAGCTCACCACGAGGAATCGGAGCTAACTATGGCTACACCTTC. Combining the CDR3 with reference TRBV18 and TRBJ1-2 gives the whole variable domain NAGVMQNPRHLVRRRGQEARLRCSPMKGHSHVYWYRQLPEEGLKFMVYLQKENIIDESGMPKERFSAEFPKEGPSILRIQQVVRGDSAAYFCASSPRGIGANYGYTFGSGTRLTVV.

The genes are TRBV4-1 and TRBJ2-7, with a tentative D call TRBD1 (5 bases). The CDR3 has 14 residues. Trimming removed 4 bases at V and 5 bases at J, with 15 bases between. Germline V gene lookup returns CDR1 MGHRA and CDR2 YSYEKL. In DNA form, the CDR3 reads TGCGCCAGCAGCCGCGACCCGACAGTAAACGAGCAGTACTTC. Its protein product is CASSRDPTVNEQYF.

This chain joins TRBV19 and TRBJ2-7, with D maybe TRBD2 (6 bases). The V end was cut by 10 bases, the J end by 3 bases, with 13 bases between. There are 12 residues in the CDR3. CDR1 and CDR2 from the germline V gene are LNHDA and SQIVND (reference sequence). CDR3 loop: CATGTGDYEQYF. CDR3 DNA: TGTGCCACTGGGACTGGGGACTACGAGCAGTACTTC. Based on the CDR3 plus reference TRBV19 and TRBJ2-7, the full variable domain is DGGITQSPKYLFRKEGQNVTLSCEQNLNHDAMYWYRQDPGQGLRLIYYSQIVNDFQKGDIAEGYSVSREKKESFPLTVTSAQKNPTAFYLCATGTGDYEQYFGPGTRLTVT.

V and J are TRBV28 and TRBJ1-4, with 10 bases identical to TRBD1. The length of the CDR3 is 16 residues. From germline, CDR1 is MDHEN and CDR2 SYDVKM. The V and J ends lost 5 bases and 8 bases, in that order; junction bases with no gene match: 11. CDR3: CASSRTDRGLNEKLFF. The CDR3 nucleotides are TGTGCCAGCAGTAGAACTGACAGGGGGCTTAACGAAAAACTGTTTTTT.

V usage is TRBV7-6 and J usage is TRBJ2-2, with TRBD2 matching 13 bases. V lost 5 bases and J lost 3; bases outside the gene matches: 9. In germline, CDR1 is SGHVS, CDR2 FNYEAQ. This CDR3 is built from 18 residues. The CDR3 sequence: CASSPGTSGILYTGELFF. The CDR3 DNA reads as TGTGCCAGCAGCCCCGGGACTAGCGGGATATTGTACACCGGGGAGCTGTTTTTT.

The chain joins TRBV4-1 to TRBJ2-1; possible D gene TRBD2, 5 bases. This CDR3 has 15 amino acids. CDR1 and CDR2 (germline): MGHRA, YSYEKL. V was pared by 5 bases and J by 3 bases, with 14 bases between. For the CDR3, the DNA is TGCGCCAGCAGCGCCCGTTGGGAGAACTACAATGAGCAGTTCTTC. Its protein is CASSARWENYNEQFF.

The chain carries TRBV6-6 and TRBJ2-3, with 10 bases matching TRBD2. Germline trimming cut 1 base from V and 5 bases from J; bases unmatched to any gene: 6. This CDR3 region has 16 residues. CDR1 and CDR2 (germline): MNHNY, SVGAGI (reference sequence). The CDR3 DNA is TGTGCCAGCAGTTACTTAAAGCGGGGGGGCGTAGATACGCAGTATTTT. Translated, it gives CASSYLKRGGVDTQYF.

The chain recombines TRBV15 with TRBJ2-7, with a tentative D call TRBD1 (5 bases). Germline V gives CDR1 LNHNV, CDR2 YYDKDF (reference sequence). This CDR3 has 14 amino acids. Trimming stripped 2 bases from V and 3 bases from J, with 11 bases between. The CDR3 nucleotides read TGTGCCACCAGCAGATTCGGACAATACTACGAGCAGTACTTC. Protein product: CATSRFGQYYEQYF.

The V gene is TRBV29-1, the J gene TRBJ1-1, with a tentative D call TRBD1 (6 bases). Deletions cut 5 bases from V and 4 bases from J, with 17 bases between. Germline CDR1 is SQVTM and CDR2 is ANQGSEA. The CDR3 consists of 14 residues. CDR3 DNA sequence: TGCAGCGTTCATATACAGGGTGTGGGCACTGAAGCTTTCTTT. This gives the protein CSVHIQGVGTEAFF.

The rearrangement uses TRBV4-2 and TRBJ2-2; 8 bases fit TRBD2. Germline-derived CDR1 and CDR2 are LGHNA and YNFKEQ. CDR3 length equals 17 residues. V lost 0 bases, J lost 5 bases, and 8 bases stayed unmatched. The CDR3 loop is CASSQDGSGRYTGELFF. CDR3 coding DNA: TGTGCCAGCAGCCAAGATGGCAGCGGGAGATATACCGGGGAGCTGTTTTTT.

The V and J genes are TRBV6-5 and TRBJ2-7; D is perhaps TRBD1 (5 bases). CDR3 length: 12 amino acids. Trimming pared 5 bases from V and 5 bases from J, leaving 10 bases between. Germline V lookup: CDR1 MNHEY, CDR2 SVGAGI. In DNA form, the CDR3 reads TGTGCCAGCAGTCCGGACATACACGAGCAGTACTTC. It encodes CASSPDIHEQYF.